The 12 T cell receptor beta chains presented below share a single source sample, sequenced in a study of blood T cells in healthy people across ages. The authors ran a second PCR of 7 to 11 cycles using a sample-barcoded 5' primer and a J-beta primer mix. One entry per CDR3 protein, called by TCRdb with MiXCR from the 5' RACE reads. Here the sample spans about 630,000 distinct CDR3 sequences, roughly 21% being singletons. The source material was blood. The receptors derive from a man aged 65 to 79 in good health.

The V call is TRBV2, the J call TRBJ2-7; D ambiguous. V was pared by 7 bases and J by 2 bases, with 6 bases between. The CDR3 runs 11 residues. The germline gives CDR1 SNHLY, CDR2 FYNNEI. CDR3 sequence reads: CASNSPYEQYF. The CDR3 DNA sequence: TGTGCCAGCAACAGTCCCTACGAGCAGTACTTC.

This clonotype came up a few times. Just one base apart from a much larger clone, this may be a read error. This sequence joins TRBV27 and TRBJ2-1; 9 bases align to TRBD1. J was trimmed by 6 bases and V by 6 bases; bases with no gene match: 6. In germline, CDR1 is MNHEY, CDR2 SMNVEV (reference sequence). This CDR3 has 14 amino acids. CDR3 bases: TGTGCCAGCAGCGCCGGGACAGGGCGCAATGAGCAGTTCTTC. Translating gives CASSAGTGRNEQFF.

CDR3 in amino acids: CASSLEDPTDTQYF. The CDR3 DNA is TGCGCCAGCAGCTTGGAGGATCCCACAGATACGCAGTATTTT. This sequence joins TRBV5-1 and TRBJ2-3, with D unresolved. Trimming left V 0 bases short and J 2 bases short, with 7 bases between. The CDR3 contains 14 residues. Germline V CDR1 and CDR2: SGHRS, YFSETQ.

CDR3 DNA: TGTGCCAGCAGCACCAACAGCGGGAACACTGAAGCTTTCTTT. It specifies CASSTNSGNTEAFF. The gene calls are TRBV11-2 and TRBJ1-1; no definite D call. Per the germline V gene, CDR1 is SGHAT and CDR2 is FQNNGV. The ends were cut back, 5 bases at V and 1 base at J, with 11 bases in the middle. The CDR3 runs 14 residues.

V usage is TRBV29-1 and J usage is TRBJ2-1; 10 bases fit TRBD1. Germline loops: CDR1 SQVTM, CDR2 ANQGSEA. The CDR3 extends over 12 amino acids. V was clipped by 7 bases and J by 7 bases; unmatched bases: 4. The CDR3 reads CSGDRGRNEQFF. CDR3 bases: TGCAGCGGGGACAGGGGACGGAATGAGCAGTTCTTC.

The genes are TRBV12-3 or TRBV12-4 and TRBJ2-1; 7 bases match TRBD2. The CDR3 spans 15 residues. Trimming removed 6 bases from V and 7 bases from J; junction bases left unmatched: 12. CDR3 loop: CASSSAGTIQNEQFF. For the CDR3, the DNA is TGTGCCAGCAGCTCGGCCGGGACTATACAAAATGAGCAGTTCTTC.

This clonotype was observed many times. The gene calls are TRBV5-1 and TRBJ2-4; D not certain. Trimming took off 0 bases at V and 0 bases at J, with 7 bases between the two ends. This CDR3 region has 15 residues. Germline V gene lookup returns CDR1 SGHRS and CDR2 YFSETQ. Here the CDR3 reads CASSLDGSAKNIQYF. CDR3 nucleotide sequence: TGCGCCAGCAGCTTGGACGGGTCAGCCAAAAACATTCAGTACTTC.

J is TRBJ1-5 and V is TRBV20-1; D is possibly TRBD1 (6 bases). The germline V gene encodes CDR1 DFQATT and CDR2 SNEGSKA (reference sequence). V lost 5 bases and J lost 6, with 20 bases in between. This CDR3 region has 15 residues. CDR3 DNA: TGCAGTGCTGCCAAACCAGGGGCCGAGGGTCAGCCCCAGCATTTT. Residues: CSAAKPGAEGQPQHF.

The chain employs TRBV5-1 and TRBJ2-3; D gene uncertain. From germline, CDR1 is SGHRS and CDR2 YFSETQ. Trimming took 2 bases from V and 2 from J, leaving 18 bases between them. The CDR3 length is 17 residues. CDR3 in DNA: TGCGCCAGCAGCTTAGTGGCTCTGAATCCCCCCACAGATACGCAGTATTTT. This translates into CASSLVALNPPTDTQYF.

There are many counts of this clonotype. This sequence joins TRBV29-1 and TRBJ2-1, with a weak D call TRBD1 (5 bases). CDR3 length equals 13 residues. The V gene's germline CDR1 is SQVTM and CDR2 ANQGSEA. V shed 8 bases and J shed 5 bases, with 16 bases lying between them. CDR3: CSLSLGHNNEQFF. In nucleotides, the CDR3 is TGCAGCCTCAGTTTGGGGCATAACAATGAGCAGTTCTTC.

The V call is TRBV4-1, the J call TRBJ2-5; D uncertain. CDR3 size: 13 residues. Germline assignment: CDR1 MGHRA and CDR2 YSYEKL. V lost 0 bases to trimming and J lost 4 bases, with 6 bases between them. The CDR3 sequence is CASSQERSETQYF. DNA of the CDR3: TGCGCCAGCAGCCAAGAGAGGTCAGAGACCCAGTACTTC.

This clonotype came up a few times. The gene calls are TRBV12-3 or TRBV12-4 and TRBJ2-7; TRBD2 is a possible D gene (6 bases). The CDR3 totals 16 residues. Trimming took 1 base from V and 2 from J, leaving 15 bases between them. The CDR3 region has the DNA TGTGCCAGCAGTTTAGGGGCGGCGGGGTCACCCTACGAGCAGTACTTC. As protein: CASSLGAAGSPYEQYF.